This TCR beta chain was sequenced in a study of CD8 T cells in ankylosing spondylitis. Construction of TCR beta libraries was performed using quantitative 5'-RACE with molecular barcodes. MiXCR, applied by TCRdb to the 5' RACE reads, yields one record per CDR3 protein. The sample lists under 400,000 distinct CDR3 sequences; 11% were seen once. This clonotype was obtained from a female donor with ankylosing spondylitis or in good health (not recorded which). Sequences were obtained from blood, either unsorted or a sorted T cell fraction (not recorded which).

The chain's CDR3 is CAISETKTGLIANQPQHF. The CDR3 DNA reads TGTGCCATCAGTGAGACGAAGACAGGTCTCATCGCCAATCAGCCCCAGCATTTT. This chain connects TRBV10-3 to TRBJ1-5; D perhaps matches TRBD1 (6 bases). V lost 2 bases and J 3 bases, leaving 20 bases between the germline ends. Germline CDR1 and CDR2: ENHRY and SYGVKD. The CDR3 totals 18 residues.